This TCR beta chain stems from a study of cytomegalovirus exposure and HLA in healthy donors. Study-wide context: HLA-typed donors were the source of 86 million or so unique TCRs held in an early data release.

About this clone itself: Antigen: not known.

The CDR3 totals 15 residues. V was pared by 2 bases and J by 8 bases, with 13 bases of the junction left unmatched. Per germline, CDR1 SQVTM and CDR2 ANQGSEA. Study conclusions and caveats: The classifier reportedly diagnosed cytomegalovirus status with high sensitivity and specificity. The study reported that TCR beta sequences accurately predicted HLA-A and HLA-B alleles in most subjects.

PCR employed 60 Vbeta and 13 Jbeta primers. Only in-frame clones appear in the TCRdb table, and some are missing; sequencing was by immunoSEQ multiplex PCR. This sample has around 160,000 clones, with about three quarters found just once. Sequenced: PBMCs. V is TRBV29-1 and J is TRBJ1-1; 8 positions match TRBD1. The source is a woman aged 40 to 55 in good health and CMV-seropositive. The CDR3 protein is CSVERRTGSAGEAFF. As DNA, the CDR3 is TGCAGCGTTGAAAGAAGGACAGGGTCCGCGGGGGAAGCTTTCTTT.